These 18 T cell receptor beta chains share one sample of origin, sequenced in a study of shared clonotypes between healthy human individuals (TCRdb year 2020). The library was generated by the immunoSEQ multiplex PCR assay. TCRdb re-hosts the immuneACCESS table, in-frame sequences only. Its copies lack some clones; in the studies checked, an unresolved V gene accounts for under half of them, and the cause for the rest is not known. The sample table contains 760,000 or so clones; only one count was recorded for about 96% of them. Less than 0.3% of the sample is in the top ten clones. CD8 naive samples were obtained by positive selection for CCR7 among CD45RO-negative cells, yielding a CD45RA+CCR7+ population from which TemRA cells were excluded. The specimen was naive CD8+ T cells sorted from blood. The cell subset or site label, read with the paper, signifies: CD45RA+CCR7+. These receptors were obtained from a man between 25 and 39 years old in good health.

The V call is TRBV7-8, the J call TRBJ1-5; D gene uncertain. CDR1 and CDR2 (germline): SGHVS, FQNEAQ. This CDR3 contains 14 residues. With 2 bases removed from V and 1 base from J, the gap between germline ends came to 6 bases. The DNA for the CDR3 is TGTGCCAGCAGCTTACCGGGGAGCAATCAGCCCCAGCATTTT. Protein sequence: CASSLPGSNQPQHF.

The CDR3 DNA reads as TGCGCCAGCAAAGGCTGGACAGGATACTTCCAAGAGACCCAGTACTTC. It translates to CASKGWTGYFQETQYF. The chain combines TRBV5-1 with TRBJ2-5; TRBD1 aligns across 7 bases. There are 16 residues in the CDR3. V gave up 6 bases and J gave up 1 base; unmatched junction bases: 12. Germline loops: CDR1 SGHRS, CDR2 YFSETQ. Combining the CDR3 with reference TRBV5-1 and TRBJ2-5 gives the whole variable domain KAGVTQTPRYLIKTRGQQVTLSCSPISGHRSVSWYQQTPGQGLQFLFEYFSETQRNKGNFPGRFSGRQFSNSRSEMNVSTLELGDSALYLCASKGWTGYFQETQYFGPGTRLLVL.

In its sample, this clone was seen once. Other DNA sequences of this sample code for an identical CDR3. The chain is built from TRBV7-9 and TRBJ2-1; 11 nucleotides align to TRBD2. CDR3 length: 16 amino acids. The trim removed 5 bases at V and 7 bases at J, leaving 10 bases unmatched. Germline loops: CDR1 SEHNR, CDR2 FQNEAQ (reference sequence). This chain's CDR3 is CASSPRTSGSINEQFF. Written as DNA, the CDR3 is TGTGCCAGCAGCCCGCGAACTAGCGGGAGTATAAATGAGCAGTTCTTC.

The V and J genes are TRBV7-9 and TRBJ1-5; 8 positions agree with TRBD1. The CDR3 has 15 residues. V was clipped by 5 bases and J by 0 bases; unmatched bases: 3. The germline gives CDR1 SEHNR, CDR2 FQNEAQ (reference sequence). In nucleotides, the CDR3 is TGTGCCAGCAGCCAGGGACAGGCTAGCAATCAGCCCCAGCATTTT. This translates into CASSQGQASNQPQHF. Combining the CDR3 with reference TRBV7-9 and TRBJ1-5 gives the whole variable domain DTGVSQNPRHKITKRGQNVTFRCDPISEHNRLYWYRQTLGQGPEFLTYFQNEAQLEKSRLLSDRFSAERPKGSFSTLEIQRTEQGDSAMYLCASSQGQASNQPQHFGDGTRLSIL.

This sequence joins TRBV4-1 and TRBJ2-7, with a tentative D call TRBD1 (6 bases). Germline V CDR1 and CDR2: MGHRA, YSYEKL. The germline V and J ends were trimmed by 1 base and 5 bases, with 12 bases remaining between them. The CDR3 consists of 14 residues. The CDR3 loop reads CASSQVEQGNEQYF. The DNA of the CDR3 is TGCGCCAGCAGCCAAGTCGAACAGGGAAACGAGCAGTACTTC.

The CDR3 is CASSTSLAGFYEQYF. The CDR3 DNA follows: TGTGCCAGCAGCACATCCCTAGCGGGCTTCTACGAGCAGTACTTC. The chain links TRBV7-2 to TRBJ2-7, with 8 bases that match TRBD2. The germline CDR1 and CDR2 sequences are SGHTA and FQGNSA. Unmatched junction bases numbered 9, after V lost 5 bases and J lost 3 bases. The CDR3 covers 15 residues.

This CDR3 reads CASSISGSAYEQYF. Written as DNA, the CDR3 is TGTGCCAGTAGTATATCCGGGAGCGCCTACGAGCAGTACTTC. V is TRBV19 and J is TRBJ2-7; TRBD2 is a possible D gene (6 bases). CDR1 and CDR2 (germline): LNHDA, SQIVND (reference sequence). V dropped 2 bases and J dropped 2 bases, with 10 bases sitting between them. The CDR3 totals 14 residues.

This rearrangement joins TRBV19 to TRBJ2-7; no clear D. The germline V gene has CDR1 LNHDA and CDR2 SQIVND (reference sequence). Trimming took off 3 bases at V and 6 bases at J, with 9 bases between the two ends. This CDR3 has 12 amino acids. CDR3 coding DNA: TGTGCCAGTAGTATTCGGCGCGGCGAGCAGTACTTC. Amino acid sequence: CASSIRRGEQYF.

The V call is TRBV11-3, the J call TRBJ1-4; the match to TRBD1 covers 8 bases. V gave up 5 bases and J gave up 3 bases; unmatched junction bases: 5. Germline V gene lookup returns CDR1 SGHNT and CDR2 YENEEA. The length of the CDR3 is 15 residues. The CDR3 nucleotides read TGTGCCAGCAGCACTGGACAGGGCCCTAATGAAAAACTGTTTTTT. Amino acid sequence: CASSTGQGPNEKLFF.

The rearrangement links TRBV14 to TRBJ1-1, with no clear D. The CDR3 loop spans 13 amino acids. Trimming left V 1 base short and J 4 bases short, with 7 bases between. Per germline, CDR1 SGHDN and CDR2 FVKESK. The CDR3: CASSQGSSTEAFF. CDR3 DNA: TGTGCCAGCAGCCAAGGGTCGAGCACTGAAGCTTTCTTT.

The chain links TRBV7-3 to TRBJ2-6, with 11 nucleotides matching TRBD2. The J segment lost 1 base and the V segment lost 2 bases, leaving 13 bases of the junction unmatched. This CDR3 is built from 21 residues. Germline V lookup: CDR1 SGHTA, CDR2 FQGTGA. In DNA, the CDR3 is TGTGCCAGCAGCTTAGTAGCGGGAGGGCCGCAAATCACGTCTGGGGCCAACGTCCTGACTTTC. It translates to CASSLVAGGPQITSGANVLTF.

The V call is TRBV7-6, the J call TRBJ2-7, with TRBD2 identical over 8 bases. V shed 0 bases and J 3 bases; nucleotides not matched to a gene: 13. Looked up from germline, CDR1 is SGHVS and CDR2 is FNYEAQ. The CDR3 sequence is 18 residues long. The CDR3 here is CASSLALSRREVHYEQYF. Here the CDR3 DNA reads TGTGCCAGCAGCTTAGCTTTATCACGGCGGGAGGTTCACTACGAGCAGTACTTC.

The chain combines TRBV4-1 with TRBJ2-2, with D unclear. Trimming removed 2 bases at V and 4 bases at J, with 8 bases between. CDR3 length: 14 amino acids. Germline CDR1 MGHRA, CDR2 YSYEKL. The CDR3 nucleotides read TGCGCCAGCAGCCAATTCCAAGGCACCGGGGAGCTGTTTTTT. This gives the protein CASSQFQGTGELFF.

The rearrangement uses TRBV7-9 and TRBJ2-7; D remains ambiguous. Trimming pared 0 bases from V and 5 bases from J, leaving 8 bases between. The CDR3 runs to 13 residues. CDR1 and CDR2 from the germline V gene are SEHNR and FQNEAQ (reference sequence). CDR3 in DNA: TGTGCCAGCAGCTTAGCGCTGGCCGACGAGCAGTACTTC. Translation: CASSLALADEQYF.

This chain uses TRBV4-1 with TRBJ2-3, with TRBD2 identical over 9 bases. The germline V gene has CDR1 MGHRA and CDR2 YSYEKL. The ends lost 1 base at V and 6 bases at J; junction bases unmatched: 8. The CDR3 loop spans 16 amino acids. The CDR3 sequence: CASSQVWAGGEDTQYF. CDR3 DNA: TGCGCCAGCAGCCAAGTTTGGGCGGGAGGGGAGGATACGCAGTATTTT.

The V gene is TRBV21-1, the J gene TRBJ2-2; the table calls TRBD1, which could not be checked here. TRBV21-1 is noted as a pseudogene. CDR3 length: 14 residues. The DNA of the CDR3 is TGTGCCAGCAGGGGACACCCGAACACCGGGGAGCTGTTTTTT. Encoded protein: CASRGHPNTGELFF.

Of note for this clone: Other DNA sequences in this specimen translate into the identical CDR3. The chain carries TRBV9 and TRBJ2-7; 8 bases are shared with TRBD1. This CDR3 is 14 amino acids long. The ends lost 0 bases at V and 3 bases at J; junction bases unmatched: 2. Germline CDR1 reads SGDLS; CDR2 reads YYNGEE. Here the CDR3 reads CASSVGQGLYEQYF. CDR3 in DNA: TGTGCCAGCAGCGTAGGACAGGGGCTCTACGAGCAGTACTTC.

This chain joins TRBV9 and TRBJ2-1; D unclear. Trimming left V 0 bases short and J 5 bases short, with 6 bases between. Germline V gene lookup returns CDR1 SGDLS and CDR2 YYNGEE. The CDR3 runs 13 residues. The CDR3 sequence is CASSVDLNNEQFF. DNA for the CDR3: TGTGCCAGCAGCGTAGACTTAAACAATGAGCAGTTCTTC.